These T cell receptor beta chains were read from a single sample in a study of T cells after yellow fever vaccination. TCRdb processed the 5' RACE reads anew with MiXCR; each CDR3 protein has one entry. This sample yields around 47,000 distinct CDR3 sequences, of which under 8% are seen a single time; approximately 15% belongs to the top ten. This sample comprised CD8+ T cells not binding an NS4B(214-222) dextramer, sorted from PBMCs, obtained 45 days after the yellow fever booster vaccination. These receptors all stem from a young man who received the YFV17D yellow fever vaccine. Each CDR3 is given with its conserved first and last residue. Each record gives: V gene, CDR3 length, clone size, D gene, J gene, CDR3 protein, CDR3 DNA. The D gene is left open where the match is weak. The size of a clone is reported for some rows only, either as once, few or many, or as a class for expanded clones.

v_gene: TRBV7-6; len: 14; abundance: many; d_gene: -; j_gene: TRBJ2-5; CDR3aa: CASSLVSGDETQYF; CDR3nt: TGTGCCAGCAGCTTAGTTTCGGGGGATGAGACCCAGTACTTC
v_gene: TRBV20-1; len: 15; abundance: many; d_gene: TRBD1; j_gene: TRBJ2-1; CDR3aa: CSASKTGEFYNEQFF; CDR3nt: TGCAGTGCTAGCAAGACAGGGGAATTCTACAATGAGCAGTTCTTC
v_gene: TRBV4-3; len: 13; abundance: few; d_gene: -; j_gene: TRBJ2-2; CDR3aa: CASSQDFTGELFF; CDR3nt: TGCGCCAGCAGCCAAGATTTCACCGGGGAGCTGTTTTTT
v_gene: TRBV30; len: 13; abundance: few; d_gene: -; j_gene: TRBJ2-7; CDR3aa: CAWRVGFTDEQYF; CDR3nt: TGTGCCTGGAGGGTTGGTTTTACGGACGAGCAGTACTTC
v_gene: TRBV11-2; len: 11; abundance: many; d_gene: -; j_gene: TRBJ2-7; CDR3aa: CASGPSYEQYF; CDR3nt: TGTGCCAGCGGCCCATCCTACGAGCAGTACTTC
v_gene: TRBV13; len: 12; abundance: many; d_gene: -; j_gene: TRBJ2-5; CDR3aa: CAGSTGQETQYF; CDR3nt: TGTGCCGGGTCCACAGGCCAAGAGACCCAGTACTTC
v_gene: TRBV4-2; len: 14; abundance: -; d_gene: -; j_gene: TRBJ2-3; CDR3aa: CASSQDLGTDTQYF; CDR3nt: TGTGCCAGCAGCCAAGATCTGGGGACAGATACGCAGTATTTT
v_gene: TRBV7-9; len: 17; abundance: -; d_gene: TRBD2; j_gene: TRBJ2-7; CDR3aa: CASSLASGTSALYEQYF; CDR3nt: TGTGCCAGCAGCTTAGCGTCCGGGACTAGCGCTTTATACGAGCAGTACTTC
v_gene: TRBV25-1; len: 13; abundance: many; d_gene: TRBD1; j_gene: TRBJ1-1; CDR3aa: CASSFAGGTEAFF; CDR3nt: TGTGCCAGCAGTTTCGCAGGGGGAACTGAAGCTTTCTTT
v_gene: TRBV20-1; len: 14; abundance: -; d_gene: TRBD2; j_gene: TRBJ2-1; CDR3aa: CSALLAGNYNEQFF; CDR3nt: TGCAGTGCTCTTCTAGCGGGAAATTACAATGAGCAGTTCTTC
v_gene: TRBV2; len: 15; abundance: many; d_gene: TRBD2; j_gene: TRBJ2-7; CDR3aa: CASSAISGTTYEQYF; CDR3nt: TGTGCCAGCAGCGCTATTAGCGGGACCACCTACGAGCAGTACTTC
v_gene: TRBV7-6; len: 13; abundance: many; d_gene: TRBD2; j_gene: TRBJ2-2; CDR3aa: CASSITSGGELFF; CDR3nt: TGTGCCAGCAGCATAACTAGCGGCGGGGAGCTGTTTTTT
v_gene: TRBV12-3/TRBV12-4; len: 16; abundance: many; d_gene: TRBD1; j_gene: TRBJ1-1; CDR3aa: CASSPPDWDRGPEAFF; CDR3nt: TGTGCCAGCAGTCCACCGGATTGGGACAGGGGTCCTGAAGCTTTCTTT
v_gene: TRBV19; len: 13; abundance: few; d_gene: -; j_gene: TRBJ2-1; CDR3aa: CASSMVRGNEQFF; CDR3nt: TGTGCCAGTAGTATGGTCAGGGGCAATGAGCAGTTCTTC
v_gene: TRBV28; len: 14; abundance: many; d_gene: -; j_gene: TRBJ1-1; CDR3aa: CASSFRPGDTEAFF; CDR3nt: TGTGCCAGCAGTTTTCGGCCAGGGGACACTGAAGCTTTCTTT
v_gene: TRBV27; len: 13; abundance: few; d_gene: TRBD1; j_gene: TRBJ1-1; CDR3aa: CASRYQGASEAFF; CDR3nt: TGTGCCAGCAGGTATCAGGGGGCCTCGGAAGCTTTCTTT
v_gene: TRBV7-9; len: 13; abundance: many; d_gene: -; j_gene: TRBJ1-2; CDR3aa: CASSLVSRDGYTF; CDR3nt: TGTGCCAGCAGCTTAGTATCCAGGGATGGCTACACCTTC